These 5 T cell receptor beta chains came from one sample sequenced in a study of sequential checkpoint blockade in melanoma (dated by TCRdb to between 2018 and 2021). The treatment or condition label corresponds to: randomized to nivolumab then ipilimumab (arm A) or the reverse (arm B). Libraries were prepared through the immunoSEQ multiplex PCR assay. TCRdb holds this immuneACCESS table with in-frame rearrangements only. Some clones are missing; in checked studies, unresolved V genes explain under half, and the rest has no known cause. The sample table holds around 35,000 clones, of which roughly 32% were seen once. Jointly, the top ten make up 1.6% of the sample. The material was tumor tissue (inferred from file names), obtained from a patient given nivolumab and ipilimumab in sequence. The receptor source for this set is a human donor with melanoma.

This clone was seen at least ten times. CDR3 sequence reads: CASSLDWGKTEAFF. The CDR3 nucleotides are TGTGCCAGCAGCTTGGATTGGGGGAAGACTGAAGCTTTCTTT. The chain carries TRBV11-3 and TRBJ1-1, with a tentative D call TRBD1 (5 bases). This CDR3 comprises 14 residues. Germline assignment: CDR1 SGHNT and CDR2 YENEEA. Trimming pared 3 bases from V and 5 bases from J, leaving 13 bases between.

The chain uses TRBV19 and TRBJ1-5; D gene ambiguous. This CDR3 contains 14 residues. Trimming took 1 base from V and 0 from J, leaving 4 bases between them. CDR1 and CDR2 from the germline V gene are LNHDA and SQIVND (reference sequence). DNA for the CDR3: TGTGCCAGTAGTATAGTATATAGCAATCAGCCCCAGCATTTT. Translated: CASSIVYSNQPQHF.

This clone was found a few times. The V gene is TRBV12-5, the J gene TRBJ1-3; D is undetermined. Germline V gives CDR1 LGHNT, CDR2 FRNRAP. The CDR3 contains 13 residues. CDR3 nucleotides: TGTGCCAGCTTACGGGGAGAAAGAAACACCATATATTTT. It translates to CASLRGERNTIYF.

About this clone: In the same sample, other DNA sequences code for this CDR3. The gene calls are TRBV5-1 and TRBJ1-1, with TRBD1 identical over 9 bases. Per the germline V gene, CDR1 is SGHRS and CDR2 is YFSETQ. The CDR3 contains 14 residues. The J segment lost 5 bases and the V segment lost 4 bases, leaving 6 bases of the junction unmatched. Written as DNA, the CDR3 is TGCGCCAGCAGCAGCGACAGGGGGAGAACTGAAGCTTTCTTT. This translates into CASSSDRGRTEAFF.

This chain links TRBV30 with TRBJ2-3, with 7 bases identical to TRBD1. CDR3 size: 12 residues. After removal of 4 bases from V and 3 bases from J, the junction contained 1 base not matched to a gene. CDR1 GTSNPN and CDR2 SVGIG come from the germline V gene (reference sequence). The CDR3 coding sequence is TGTGCCTGGAACAGGGGTACAGATACGCAGTATTTT. Encoded protein: CAWNRGTDTQYF.